This is a list of T cell receptor beta chains from one sample in a study of cytomegalovirus exposure and HLA in healthy donors. TCRdb's copy holds only in-frame clones and misses some; the assay was immunoSEQ multiplex PCR. The table includes over 85,000 clones, more than 75% detected once. The specimen was PBMCs. These receptors all stem from a woman aged 25 to 39 in good health and CMV-seropositive. CDR3s include the opening cysteine and the closing phenylalanine or tryptophan.

V: TRBV28; CDR3: CASETGANTEAFF
V: TRBV4-1; CDR3: CASSQRGGRIWSGNTIYF
V: TRBV12-5; CDR3: CASAPGTGEDEKLFF
V: TRBV5-1; CDR3: CASSLAGFSTDTQYF
V: TRBV2; CDR3: CASNRGLAETQYF
V: TRBV19; CDR3: CASRVGQGNYEQYF
V: TRBV2; CDR3: CASTPGYEQYF
V: TRBV5-1; CDR3: CASSSGTHNEQFF
V: TRBV6-6; CDR3: CASSYLEDTQYF
V: TRBV14; CDR3: CASSRTSTGTGGTDTQYF
V: TRBV4-1; CDR3: CASSRLGLVPGYNEQFF
V: TRBV14; CDR3: CASSHLGKTGADEQYF
V: TRBV4-3; CDR3: CASSQRWREAYEQYF
V: TRBV15; CDR3: CATSREGQHTGELFF
V: TRBV5-1; CDR3: CASSLGLGSFYEQYF
V: TRBV11-1; CDR3: CASSSRTFQGSDTQYF
V: TRBV4-1; CDR3: CASSPNGNQPQHF
V: TRBV5-8; CDR3: CASSLDRRYEQYF
V: TRBV9; CDR3: CASSLTGTGDGYTF
V: TRBV19; CDR3: CASNPSGGTETQYF
V: TRBV15; CDR3: CATSRDRHTEAFF
V: TRBV5-4; CDR3: CASSSRQGVNNEQFF
V: TRBV15; CDR3: CATSRRAGGLQNTEAFF
V: TRBV19; CDR3: CASARNTEAFF
V: TRBV27; CDR3: CASRPRTGYGYTF
V: TRBV28; CDR3: CASSLGTGRYEQYF
V: TRBV5-4; CDR3: CASSLGQGRNEQFF
V: TRBV7-2; CDR3: CASSQTNLHTDTQYF
V: TRBV5-1; CDR3: CASRGLAGDGELFF
V: TRBV6-4; CDR3: CASSDRQGAIGNTIYF
V: TRBV5-1; CDR3: CASSSAGGPPPANYGYTF
V: TRBV29-1; CDR3: CSAWDTEETQYF
V: TRBV5-1; CDR3: CASSLGDYPVLGELFF
V: TRBV27; CDR3: CASSPAIGEDTIYF
V: TRBV5-1; CDR3: CASSFDGREGYTF
V: TRBV7-2; CDR3: CASSLALRVENSPLHF
V: TRBV2; CDR3: CASSELRAEAFF
V: TRBV28; CDR3: CASSLGGARYYGYTF
V: TRBV6-5; CDR3: CASSEGRAQPQHF
V: TRBV18; CDR3: CASSPRWEKSNEQFF
V: TRBV6-5; CDR3: CASSYAGVTYNEQFF
V: TRBV9; CDR3: CASSAELDYRGRAGANVLTF
V: TRBV14; CDR3: CASSQAPGQPPYEQYF
V: TRBV7-9; CDR3: CASSATVVANVLTF
V: TRBV5-6; CDR3: CASSTEASGNHNEQFF
V: TRBV6-1; CDR3: CASSGLPPLAGGHGGELFF
V: TRBV4-3; CDR3: CASSQALADTYNEQFF
V: TRBV6-5; CDR3: CASSFLGQSSTEAFF
V: TRBV9; CDR3: CASSVEAGANTGELFF